This T cell receptor (beta chain) was captured in a study of neoadjuvant nivolumab and ipilimumab in lung cancer. At the level of the study: Nivolumab 3 mg/kg was given days 1, 15 and 29, plus ipilimumab 1 mg/kg day 1 in combination.

Germline V lookup: CDR1 SGHDN, CDR2 FVKESK. The CDR3 totals 13 residues. Germline trimming cut 5 bases from V and 14 bases from J; bases unmatched to any gene: 11. Whole-study results and caveats: Compared with tumor-adjacent uninvolved lung, resected tumors showed greater richness and clonality.

Note on this clone: The antigen is unknown.

Generated by immunoSEQ multiplex PCR, the TCRdb table keeps only in-frame clones and is missing some. The sample yields approximately 29,000 clones, about nine tenths seen once. This receptor was taken from an adult with non-small cell lung cancer. This sample comprised peripheral blood, obtained after neoadjuvant nivolumab, alone or with ipilimumab, at or shortly before surgery. The chain carries TRBV14 and TRBJ2-3, with 9 positions matching TRBD2. The CDR3 DNA reads TGTGCCAGCAGCGCCACTAGCGGGCCGACCTCGTATTTT. Translating gives CASSATSGPTSYF.